These 2 T cell receptor beta chains were sequenced from one sample in a study of neurological immune-mediated disorders. TCRdb reanalysed the 5' RACE reads using MiXCR and keeps one entry per CDR3 protein. The sample yields 60,000 to 85,000 distinct CDR3 sequences, 5% to 6% seen once. Input material: PBMCs. Receptors originate from a woman aged 25 to 39 with multiple sclerosis.

This clonotype was seen many times. The V gene is TRBV3-1, the J gene TRBJ2-3, with D perhaps matching TRBD1 or TRBD2 (5 bases each). CDR3 length: 13 residues. Trimming removed 8 bases at V and 3 bases at J, with 12 bases between. Germline CDR1 is LGHDT and CDR2 is YNNKEL (reference sequence). CDR3 nucleotide sequence: TGTGCCAGCGGGGGATCAGGAACAGATACGCAGTATTTT. Translation: CASGGSGTDTQYF.

The chain links TRBV14 to TRBJ1-3, with a weak D call TRBD1 (6 bases). V shed 5 bases and J shed 4 bases, with 6 bases lying between them. Germline CDR1 SGHDN, CDR2 FVKESK. The CDR3 consists of 12 residues. This CDR3 is CASSTGGNTIYF. CDR3 nucleotides: TGTGCCAGCAGCACAGGGGGAAACACCATATATTTT.